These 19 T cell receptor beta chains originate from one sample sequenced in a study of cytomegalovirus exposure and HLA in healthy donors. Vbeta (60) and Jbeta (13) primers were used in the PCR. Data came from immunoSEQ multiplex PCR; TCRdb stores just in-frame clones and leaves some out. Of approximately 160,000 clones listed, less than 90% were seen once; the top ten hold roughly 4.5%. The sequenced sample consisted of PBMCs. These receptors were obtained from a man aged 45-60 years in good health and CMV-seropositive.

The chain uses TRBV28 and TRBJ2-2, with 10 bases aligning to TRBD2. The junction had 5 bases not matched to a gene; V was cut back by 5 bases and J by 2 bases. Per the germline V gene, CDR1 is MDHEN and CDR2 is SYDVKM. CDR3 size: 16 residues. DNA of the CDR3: TGTGCCAGCAGTCGCAGCGGGAGGGCCAACACCGGGGAGCTGTTTTTT. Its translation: CASSRSGRANTGELFF.

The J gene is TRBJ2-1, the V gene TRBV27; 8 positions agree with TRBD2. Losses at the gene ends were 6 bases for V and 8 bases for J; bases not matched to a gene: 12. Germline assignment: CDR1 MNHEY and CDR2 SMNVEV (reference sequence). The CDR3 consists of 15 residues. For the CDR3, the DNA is TGTGCCAGCAGGGCCGGGACTAGTGGGTTGTATGAGCAGTTCTTC. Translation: CASRAGTSGLYEQFF.

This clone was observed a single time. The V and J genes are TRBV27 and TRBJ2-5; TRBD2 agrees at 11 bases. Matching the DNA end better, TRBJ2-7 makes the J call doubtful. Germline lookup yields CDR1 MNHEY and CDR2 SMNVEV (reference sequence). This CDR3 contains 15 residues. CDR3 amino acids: CASSLTSGSSYEQYF. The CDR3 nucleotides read TGTGCCAGCAGTTTAACTAGCGGGAGCTCCTACGAGCAGTACTTC.

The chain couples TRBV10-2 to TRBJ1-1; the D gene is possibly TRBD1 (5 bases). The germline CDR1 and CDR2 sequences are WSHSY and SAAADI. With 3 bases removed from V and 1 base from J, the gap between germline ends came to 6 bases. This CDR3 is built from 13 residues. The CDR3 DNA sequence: TGCGCCAGCAGTGACGGGGGGAACACTGAAGCTTTCTTT. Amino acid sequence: CASSDGGNTEAFF.

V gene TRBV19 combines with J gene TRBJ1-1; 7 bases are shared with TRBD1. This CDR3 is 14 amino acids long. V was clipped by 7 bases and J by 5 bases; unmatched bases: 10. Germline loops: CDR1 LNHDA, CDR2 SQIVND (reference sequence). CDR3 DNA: TGTGCCAGTAACCAGGACAGGCCGGGTACTGAAGCTTTCTTT. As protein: CASNQDRPGTEAFF.

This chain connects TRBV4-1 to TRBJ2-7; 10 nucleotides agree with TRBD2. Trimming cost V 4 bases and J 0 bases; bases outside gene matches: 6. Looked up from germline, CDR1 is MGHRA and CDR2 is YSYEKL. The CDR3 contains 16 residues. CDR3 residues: CASSPSGGLSSYEQYF. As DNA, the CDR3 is TGCGCCAGCAGCCCTAGCGGGGGTCTCAGCTCCTACGAGCAGTACTTC.

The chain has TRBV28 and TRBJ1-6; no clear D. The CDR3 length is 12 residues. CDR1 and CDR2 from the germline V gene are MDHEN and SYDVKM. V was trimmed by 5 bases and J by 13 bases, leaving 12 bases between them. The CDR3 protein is CASSEGSVPLHF. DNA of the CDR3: TGTGCCAGCAGTGAGGGATCAGTGCCCCTCCACTTT.

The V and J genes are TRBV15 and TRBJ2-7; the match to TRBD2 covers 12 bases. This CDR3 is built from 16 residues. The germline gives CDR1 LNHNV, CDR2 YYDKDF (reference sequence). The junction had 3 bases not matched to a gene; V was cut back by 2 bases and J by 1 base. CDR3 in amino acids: CATSRYTSGGSYEQYF. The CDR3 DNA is TGTGCCACCAGCAGATACACTAGCGGGGGGTCCTACGAGCAGTACTTC.

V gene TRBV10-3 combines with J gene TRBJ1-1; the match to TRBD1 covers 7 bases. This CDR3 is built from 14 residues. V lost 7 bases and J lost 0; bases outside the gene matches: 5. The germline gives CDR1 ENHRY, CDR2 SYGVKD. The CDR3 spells CAINDRVVNTEAFF. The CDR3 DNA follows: TGTGCCATCAATGACAGGGTGGTGAACACTGAAGCTTTCTTT.

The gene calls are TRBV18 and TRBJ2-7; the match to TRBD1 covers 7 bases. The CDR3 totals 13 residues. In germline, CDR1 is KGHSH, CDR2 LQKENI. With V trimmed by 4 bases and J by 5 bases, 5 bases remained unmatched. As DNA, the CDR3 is TGTGCCAGCTCACAGGGGGCGCGGAACGAGCAGTACTTC. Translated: CASSQGARNEQYF.

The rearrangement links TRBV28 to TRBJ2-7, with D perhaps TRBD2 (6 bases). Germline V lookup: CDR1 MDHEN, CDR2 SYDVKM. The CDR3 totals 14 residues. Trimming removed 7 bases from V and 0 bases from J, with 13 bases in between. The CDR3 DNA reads TGTGCCAGCACAAAGACCGGGGGCTCCTACGAGCAGTACTTC. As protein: CASTKTGGSYEQYF.

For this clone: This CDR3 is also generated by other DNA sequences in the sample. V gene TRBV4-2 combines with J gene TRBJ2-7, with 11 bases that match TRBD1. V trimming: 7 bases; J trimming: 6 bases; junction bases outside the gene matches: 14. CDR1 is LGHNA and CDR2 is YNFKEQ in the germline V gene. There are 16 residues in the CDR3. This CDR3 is CASTTTAGTGGSEQYF. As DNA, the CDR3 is TGTGCCAGCACCACGACAGCGGGGACAGGGGGGAGCGAGCAGTACTTC.

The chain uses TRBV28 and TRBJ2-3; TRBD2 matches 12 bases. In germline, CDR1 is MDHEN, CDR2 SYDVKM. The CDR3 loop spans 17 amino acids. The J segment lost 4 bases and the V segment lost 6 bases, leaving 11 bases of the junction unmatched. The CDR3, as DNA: TGTGCCAGCAGGCTTGACCGACTAGCGGGAGCGCCAGATACGCAGTATTTT. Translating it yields CASRLDRLAGAPDTQYF.

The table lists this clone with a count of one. CDR3 nucleotide sequence: TGTGCCAGCAGCGTAGGTCCTCGGGGGGCTGAGCCCCAGCATTTT. As protein: CASSVGPRGAEPQHF. The rearrangement links TRBV9 to TRBJ1-5, with TRBD1 as a possible D gene (6 bases). The CDR3 is 15 residues long. CDR1 is SGDLS, CDR2 YYNGEE, per germline. The V end was cut by 0 bases, the J end by 8 bases, with 15 bases between. Full variable domain (missing parts from reference TRBV9 and TRBJ1-5): DSGVTQTPKHLITATGQRVTLRCSPRSGDLSVYWYQQSLDQGLQFLIQYYNGEERAKGNILERFSAQQFPDLHSELNLSSLELGDSALYFCASSVGPRGAEPQHFGDGTRLSIL.

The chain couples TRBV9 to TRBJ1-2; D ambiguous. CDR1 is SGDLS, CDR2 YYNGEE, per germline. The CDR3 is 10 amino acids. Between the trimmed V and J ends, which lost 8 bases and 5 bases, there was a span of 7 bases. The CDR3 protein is CASYGYGYTF. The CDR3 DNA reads TGTGCCAGTTACGGGTATGGCTACACCTTC. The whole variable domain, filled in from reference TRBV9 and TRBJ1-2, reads DSGVTQTPKHLITATGQRVTLRCSPRSGDLSVYWYQQSLDQGLQFLIQYYNGEERAKGNILERFSAQQFPDLHSELNLSSLELGDSALYFCASYGYGYTFGSGTRLTVV.

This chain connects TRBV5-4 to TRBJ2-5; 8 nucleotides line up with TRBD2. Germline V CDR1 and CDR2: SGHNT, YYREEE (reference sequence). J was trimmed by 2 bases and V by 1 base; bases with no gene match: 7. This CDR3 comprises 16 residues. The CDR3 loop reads CASSLLSAGAQETQYF. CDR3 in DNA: TGTGCCAGCAGCTTGCTCTCAGCGGGGGCACAAGAGACCCAGTACTTC.

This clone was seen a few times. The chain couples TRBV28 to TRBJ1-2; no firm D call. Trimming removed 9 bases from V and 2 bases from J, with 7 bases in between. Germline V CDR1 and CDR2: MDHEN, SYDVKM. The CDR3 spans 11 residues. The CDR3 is CASSLNYGYTF. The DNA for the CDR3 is TGTGCCAGTTCTTTAAACTATGGCTACACCTTC.

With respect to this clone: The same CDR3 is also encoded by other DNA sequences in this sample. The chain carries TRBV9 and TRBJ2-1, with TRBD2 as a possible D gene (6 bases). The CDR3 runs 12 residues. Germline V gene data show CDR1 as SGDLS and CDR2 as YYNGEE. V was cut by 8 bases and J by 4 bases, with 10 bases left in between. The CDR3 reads CASGGGYNEQFF. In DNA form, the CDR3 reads TGTGCCAGTGGCGGAGGGTACAATGAGCAGTTCTTC.

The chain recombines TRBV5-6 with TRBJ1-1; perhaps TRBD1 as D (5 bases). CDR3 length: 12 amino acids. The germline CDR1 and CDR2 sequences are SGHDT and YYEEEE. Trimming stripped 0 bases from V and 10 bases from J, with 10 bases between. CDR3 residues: CASSLELGRAFF. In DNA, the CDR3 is TGTGCCAGCAGCTTGGAATTGGGGCGAGCTTTCTTT.